The clone carrying this T cell receptor beta chain was recorded a few times. What it binds is unknown. Germline loops: CDR1 MNHEY, CDR2 SVGEGT. The V gene lost 2 bases and the J gene lost 4 bases, with 6 bases spanning the gap. This CDR3 region has 13 residues. This specimen belongs to a study of response to subunit inactivated influenza vaccine. Study-wide points: Few new T cells, the authors suggested, are recruited by each seasonal influenza vaccination.

TCRdb fed the RT-PCR reads into MiXCR, producing one record per CDR3 protein. The top ten clones hold around 2% of a sample with about half a million distinct CDR3 sequences, about 25% of them seen once. The sample in question was CD4+ T cells sorted from PBMCs, obtained 4 to 6 days after vaccination. The receptor's source is a man aged 50-59 years who received an inactivated influenza vaccine. The chain is built from TRBV6-2 or TRBV6-3 and TRBJ1-5, with unresolved D. The CDR3 here is CASSYAGNQPQHF. CDR3 DNA sequence: TGTGCCAGCAGTTACGCTGGGAATCAGCCCCAGCATTTT.